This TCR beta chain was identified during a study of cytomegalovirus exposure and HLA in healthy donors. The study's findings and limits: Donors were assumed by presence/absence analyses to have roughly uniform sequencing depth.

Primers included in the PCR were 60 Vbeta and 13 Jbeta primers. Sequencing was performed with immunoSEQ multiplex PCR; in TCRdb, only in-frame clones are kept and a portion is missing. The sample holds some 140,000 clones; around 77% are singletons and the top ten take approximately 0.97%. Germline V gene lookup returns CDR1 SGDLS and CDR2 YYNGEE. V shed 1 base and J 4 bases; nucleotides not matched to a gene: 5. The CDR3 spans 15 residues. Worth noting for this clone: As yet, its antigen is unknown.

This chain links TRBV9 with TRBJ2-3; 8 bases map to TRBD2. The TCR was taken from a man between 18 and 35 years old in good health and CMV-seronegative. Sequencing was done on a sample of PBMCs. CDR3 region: CASSVSGGSADTQYF. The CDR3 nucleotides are TGTGCCAGCAGCGTAAGCGGGGGAAGCGCAGATACGCAGTATTTT.